This T cell receptor beta chain is from a study of cytomegalovirus exposure and HLA in healthy donors. Study observations and caveats: There were some V segments, including TRBV6-2 and TRBV6-3, excluded as indistinguishable.

Germline V gene data show CDR1 as SQVTM and CDR2 as ANQGSEA. The CDR3 contains 13 residues. This clone has just a few counts. As yet, its antigen is unknown. Both 60 Vbeta primers and 13 Jbeta primers went into the PCR. Some clones are missing from TCRdb's copy, which holds only in-frame ones; the method was immunoSEQ multiplex PCR. This sample has approximately 74,000 clones, with about 60% found just once. This TCR came from a man aged 25-45 years in good health and CMV-seropositive. Sequenced input: PBMCs. J is TRBJ2-5 and V is TRBV29-1, with D perhaps TRBD1 (5 bases). Matching the DNA end better, TRBJ2-7 makes the J call doubtful. This chain's CDR3 is CSVARGHEYEQYF. The CDR3 DNA follows: TGCAGCGTTGCGAGAGGACATGAGTACGAGCAGTACTTC.